The TCR beta chain under discussion was sequenced for a study of cytomegalovirus exposure and HLA in healthy donors. Overall study context: T cells numbering around 190 million yielded more than 100 million unique TCR beta sequences in an earlier analysis.

Broader study findings: For TCR beta chains, V- and J-gene trimming was later linked to a missense DCLRE1C variant.

V lost 4 bases and J 1 base, leaving 13 bases between the germline ends. This CDR3 region has 15 residues. CDR1 is SEHNR and CDR2 is FQNEAQ in the germline V gene (reference sequence). PCR involved 60 Vbeta and 13 Jbeta primers. Libraries were prepared by immunoSEQ multiplex PCR; TCRdb keeps only in-frame clonotypes and omits some of them. The sample contains around 130,000 clones, approximately 68% of which appear only once. This clone came up a few times. No antigen is known for it. The sequence was obtained from a man in his thirties or forties in good health and CMV-seropositive. The sequenced material came from PBMCs. The chain carries TRBV7-9 and TRBJ1-1; a possible D gene is TRBD1 (5 bases). This chain's CDR3 is CASSSGLTANTEAFF. In DNA, the CDR3 is TGTGCCAGCAGCTCTGGTTTGACAGCGAACACTGAAGCTTTCTTT.